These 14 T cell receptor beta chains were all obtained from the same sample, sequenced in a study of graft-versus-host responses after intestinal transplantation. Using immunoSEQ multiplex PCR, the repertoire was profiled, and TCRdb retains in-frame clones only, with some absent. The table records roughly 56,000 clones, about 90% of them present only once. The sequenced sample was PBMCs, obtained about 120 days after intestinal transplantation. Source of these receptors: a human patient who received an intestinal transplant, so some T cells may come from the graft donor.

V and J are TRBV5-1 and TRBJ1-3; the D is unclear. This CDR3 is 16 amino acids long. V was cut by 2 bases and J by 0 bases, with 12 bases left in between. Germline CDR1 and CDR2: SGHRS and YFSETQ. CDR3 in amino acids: CASSLSTAGSGNTIYF. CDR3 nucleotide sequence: TGCGCCAGCAGCTTAAGTACAGCCGGCTCTGGAAACACCATATATTTT. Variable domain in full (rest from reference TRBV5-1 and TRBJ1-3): KAGVTQTPRYLIKTRGQQVTLSCSPISGHRSVSWYQQTPGQGLQFLFEYFSETQRNKGNFPGRFSGRQFSNSRSEMNVSTLELGDSALYLCASSLSTAGSGNTIYFGEGSWLTVV.

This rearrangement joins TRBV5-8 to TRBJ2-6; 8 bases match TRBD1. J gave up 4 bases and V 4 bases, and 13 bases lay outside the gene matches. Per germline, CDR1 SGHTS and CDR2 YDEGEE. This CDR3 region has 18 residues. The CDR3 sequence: CASSRTGRSPAGANVLTF. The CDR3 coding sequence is TGTGCCAGCAGCCGGACAGGGAGAAGCCCGGCCGGGGCCAACGTCCTGACTTTC.

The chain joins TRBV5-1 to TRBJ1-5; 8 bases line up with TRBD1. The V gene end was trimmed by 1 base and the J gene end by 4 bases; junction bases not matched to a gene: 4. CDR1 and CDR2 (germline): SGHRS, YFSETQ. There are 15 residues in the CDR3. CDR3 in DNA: TGCGCCAGCAGCTTGAGCACAGGGGGTAATCAGCCCCAGCATTTT. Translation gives CASSLSTGGNQPQHF.

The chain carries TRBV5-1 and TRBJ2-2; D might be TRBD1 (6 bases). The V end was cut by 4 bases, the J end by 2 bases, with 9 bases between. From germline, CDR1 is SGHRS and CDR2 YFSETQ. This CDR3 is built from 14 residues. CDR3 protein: CASSLRGNTGELFF. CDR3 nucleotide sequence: TGCGCCAGCAGCCTCAGGGGAAACACCGGGGAGCTGTTTTTT.

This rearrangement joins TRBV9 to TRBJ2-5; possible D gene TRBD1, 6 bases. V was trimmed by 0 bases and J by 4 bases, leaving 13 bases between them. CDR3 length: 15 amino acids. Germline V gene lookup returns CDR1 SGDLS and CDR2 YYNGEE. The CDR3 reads CASSVGPGQRETQYF. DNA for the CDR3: TGTGCCAGCAGCGTAGGCCCTGGACAGAGAGAGACCCAGTACTTC.

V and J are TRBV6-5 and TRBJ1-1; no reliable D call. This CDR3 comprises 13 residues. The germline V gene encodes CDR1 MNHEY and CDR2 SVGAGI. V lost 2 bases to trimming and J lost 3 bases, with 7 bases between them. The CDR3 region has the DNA TGTGCCAGCAGTTACGGGAGGGACACTGAAGCTTTCTTT. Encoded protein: CASSYGRDTEAFF.

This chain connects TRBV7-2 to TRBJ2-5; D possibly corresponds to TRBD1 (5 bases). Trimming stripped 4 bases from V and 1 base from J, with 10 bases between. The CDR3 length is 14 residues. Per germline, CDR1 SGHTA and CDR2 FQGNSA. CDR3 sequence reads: CASSSQGRQETQYF. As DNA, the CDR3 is TGTGCCAGCAGCTCTCAGGGCCGCCAAGAGACCCAGTACTTC.

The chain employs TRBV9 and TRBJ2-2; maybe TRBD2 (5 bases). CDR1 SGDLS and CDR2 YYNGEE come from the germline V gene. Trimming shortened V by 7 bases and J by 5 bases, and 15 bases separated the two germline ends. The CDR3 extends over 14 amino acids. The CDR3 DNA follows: TGTGCCAGCTCTGTAGCGCCGTGGACCGGGGAGCTGTTTTTT. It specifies CASSVAPWTGELFF. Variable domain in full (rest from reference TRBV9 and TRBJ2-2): DSGVTQTPKHLITATGQRVTLRCSPRSGDLSVYWYQQSLDQGLQFLIQYYNGEERAKGNILERFSAQQFPDLHSELNLSSLELGDSALYFCASSVAPWTGELFFGEGSRLTVL.

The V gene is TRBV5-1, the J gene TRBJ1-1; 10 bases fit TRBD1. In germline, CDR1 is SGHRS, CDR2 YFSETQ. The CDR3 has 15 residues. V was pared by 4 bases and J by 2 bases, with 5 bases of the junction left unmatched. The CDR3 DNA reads TGCGCCAGCAGCGCTCGGACAGGGGGAAACACTGAAGCTTTCTTT. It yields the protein CASSARTGGNTEAFF.

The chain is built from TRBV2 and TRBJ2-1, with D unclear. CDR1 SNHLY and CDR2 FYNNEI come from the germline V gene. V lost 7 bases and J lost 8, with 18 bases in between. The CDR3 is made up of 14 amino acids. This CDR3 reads CASTRLVAYDEQFF. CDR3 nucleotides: TGTGCCAGCACTCGCCTAGTAGCATACGATGAGCAGTTCTTC.

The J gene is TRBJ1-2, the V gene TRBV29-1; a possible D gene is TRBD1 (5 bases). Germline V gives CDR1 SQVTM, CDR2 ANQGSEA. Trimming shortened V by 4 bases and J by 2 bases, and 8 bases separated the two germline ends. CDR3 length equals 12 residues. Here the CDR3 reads CSVGGNNYGYTF. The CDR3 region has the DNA TGCAGCGTTGGGGGGAACAACTATGGCTACACCTTC.

The CDR3 is CASSDGPTTPEAFF. In DNA form, the CDR3 reads TGTGCCAGCAGCGACGGTCCGACGACCCCTGAAGCTTTCTTT. The V call is TRBV9, the J call TRBJ1-1; no clear D. The V end was cut by 3 bases, the J end by 6 bases, with 15 bases between. The CDR3 has 14 residues. In germline, CDR1 is SGDLS, CDR2 YYNGEE.

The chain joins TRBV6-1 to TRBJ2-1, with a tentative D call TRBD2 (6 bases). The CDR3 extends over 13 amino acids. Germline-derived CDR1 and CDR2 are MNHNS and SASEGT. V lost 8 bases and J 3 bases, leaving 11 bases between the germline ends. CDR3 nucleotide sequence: TGTGCCAGCTATGCGGGGCACTACAATGAGCAGTTCTTC. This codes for CASYAGHYNEQFF.

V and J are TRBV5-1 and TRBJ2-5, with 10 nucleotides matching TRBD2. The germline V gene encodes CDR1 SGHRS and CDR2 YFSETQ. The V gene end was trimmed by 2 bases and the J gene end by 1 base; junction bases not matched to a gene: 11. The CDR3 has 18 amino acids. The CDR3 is CASSFGPSGGTLQETQYF. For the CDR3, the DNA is TGCGCCAGCAGCTTTGGGCCTAGCGGGGGAACACTCCAAGAGACCCAGTACTTC.